This paragraph reports one T cell receptor (beta chain). Its target antigen remains unknown. Per-base qualities were not stored, and no clone one base away is much larger. Repertoires were sampled repeatedly over the course of chemoradiotherapy, so clonal expansion could be followed in the tumor microenvironment. This sample is drawn from a study of chemoradiotherapy in HPV16-positive cancers (dated by TCRdb to 2021 to 2024). Study-wide context: Using functional T-cell assays on cells from a couple of HPV16-positive patients, the researchers defined candidate HPV-specific T-cell clones and common TCR motifs. The study asked whether T-cell immunity against the HPV oncoproteins E6 and E7 changes during chemoradiotherapy and whether it affects survival. Next, the candidate HPV-specific TCRs and motifs were followed in TCR repertoires from fewer than 100 patients with HPV-related cancers.

Study-wide conclusions, independent of this receptor: In HPV16-positive patients, expansion of HPV-responsive T cells during chemoradiotherapy was found to be associated with improved recurrence-free survival. The survival association was reported for HPV16-positive patients, and the functional definition of HPV-specific T cells was derived from only two HPV16-positive patients. Expansion of candidate HPV-specific clones and E7-related TCR motifs was observed in the tumor microenvironment during treatment, whereas no such expansion was observed for non-HPV-specific T cells.

The method was the immunoSEQ multiplex PCR assay. The immuneACCESS repertoire file appears here via TCRdb, limited to in-frame rearrangements. These files lack a portion of the clones; in checked studies, under half of the deficit traces to unresolved V genes, and the cause of the others is not known. Recorded for this sample are some 8,900 clones; 85% to 90% of them occurred a single time. Together, the top ten hold less than 4% of the sample. This specimen was blood, taken from a patient who underwent chemoradiotherapy. The TCR was taken from a human donor with HPV-associated anogenital cancer.

The CDR3: CASSGGQGDNSPLHF. The DNA sequence is given as TGTGCCAGCAGTGGCGGACAGGGGGATAATTCACCCCTCCACTTT. Recombination linked TRBV6-1 to TRBJ1-6; TRBD1 fits 10 bases in the junction. From its cysteine to its phenylalanine, the CDR3 spans 15 amino acids. Only CDR3 DNA is held: 45 bases, read in frame from base 1. From V the trimming removes 4 bases and from J it removes 5 bases, while the gene matches leave 2 bases of the junction unaccounted for. Via the germline V gene, CDR1 is MNHNS and CDR2 SASEGT.